The rows below give T cell receptor beta chains drawn from one sample of a study of T-cell reconstitution after alpha-beta-depleted transplantation in children. MiXCR, run by TCRdb on the PCR reads, gives a single entry per CDR3 protein. This table has some 300,000 distinct CDR3 sequences, around 10% appearing once. The specimen comprised PBMCs, sampled before TCRalphabeta/CD19-depleted stem cell transplant. The receptors were gathered from a boy under two years old with acute myeloid leukemia, due to receive a stem cell transplant. Each CDR3 is given with its conserved first and last residue. The order of the fields is J gene, D gene, V gene, CDR3 length, clone size, CDR3 protein, CDR3 DNA. A D gene is named only where the DNA matches it firmly. Clone size, where shown, is once, few, many, or a class for clones that have expanded.

TRBJ2-5	-	TRBV12-3/TRBV12-4	13	few	CASSFQPPETQYF	TGTGCCAGCAGTTTTCAACCCCCAGAGACCCAGTACTTC
TRBJ2-7	-	TRBV29-1	13	many	CSVEGGGDYEQYF	TGCAGCGTTGAAGGTGGGGGAGACTACGAGCAGTACTTC
TRBJ2-7	-	TRBV29-1	13	many	CSVEGWGTYEQYF	TGCAGCGTTGAAGGCTGGGGGACCTACGAGCAGTACTTC
TRBJ2-1	-	TRBV27	11	many	CASYLGHEQFF	TGTGCCAGCTATCTGGGGCACGAGCAGTTCTTC
TRBJ2-7	-	TRBV12-3/TRBV12-4	14	many	CASSFRGFSYEQYF	TGTGCCAGCAGTTTTCGGGGGTTCTCCTACGAGCAGTACTTC
TRBJ2-7	TRBD1	TRBV6-2/TRBV6-3	15	-	CASRRWTGESYEQYF	TGTGCCAGCAGGCGATGGACAGGGGAGTCCTACGAGCAGTACTTC
TRBJ1-2	-	TRBV3-1	13	many	CASSPVGGIGYTF	TGTGCCAGCAGTCCGGTAGGAGGAATTGGCTACACCTTC
TRBJ1-2	-	TRBV7-9	12	few	CASSLRQYGYTF	TGTGCCAGCAGCCTCAGACAGTATGGCTACACCTTC
TRBJ2-5	-	TRBV12-3/TRBV12-4	14	many	CASRPTAPQETQYF	TGTGCCAGCAGACCGACAGCCCCTCAAGAGACCCAGTACTTC
TRBJ2-1	-	TRBV20-1	13	many	CSAIGTSHNEQFF	TGCAGTGCTATAGGGACGTCTCACAATGAGCAGTTCTTC
TRBJ2-1	TRBD2	TRBV6-5	16	-	CASSYSRGGEYNEQFF	TGTGCCAGCAGTTACTCTCGCGGGGGGGAGTACAATGAGCAGTTCTTC
TRBJ2-2	TRBD1	TRBV27	15	many	CASSSGTGNTGELFF	TGTGCCAGCAGCTCCGGGACAGGGAACACCGGGGAGCTGTTTTTT
TRBJ2-1	-	TRBV28	15	-	CASSSMPGYYNEQFF	TGTGCCAGCAGTTCTATGCCGGGGTATTACAATGAGCAGTTCTTC
TRBJ2-5	-	TRBV18	14	few	CASSLVDLPETQYF	TGTGCCAGCTCACTCGTGGATCTACCAGAGACCCAGTACTTC
TRBJ2-1	TRBD1	TRBV20-1	11	-	CSAMDRVKQFF	TGCAGTGCAATGGACAGGGTGAAGCAGTTCTTC
TRBJ1-1	-	TRBV29-1	13	-	CSVEERGRTEAFF	TGCAGCGTTGAAGAGCGTGGACGCACTGAAGCTTTCTTT
TRBJ1-4	TRBD1	TRBV9	18	few	CASSHDREWEGTNEKLFF	TGTGCCAGCAGCCATGACAGGGAGTGGGAAGGGACTAATGAAAAACTGTTTTTT
TRBJ2-7	-	TRBV5-6	17	-	CASSLIDMKEAPYEQYF	TGTGCCAGCAGCTTGATTGATATGAAAGAGGCCCCCTACGAGCAGTACTTC
TRBJ2-5	TRBD2	TRBV7-2	14	many	CASSWAGGLETQYF	TGTGCCAGCAGCTGGGCGGGGGGGTTGGAGACCCAGTACTTC
TRBJ2-3	TRBD2	TRBV11-3	18	many	CASSHLGTSGRADRGQYF	TGTGCCAGCAGCCATCTCGGGACTAGCGGGAGGGCGGATAGGGGGCAGTATTTT
TRBJ2-7	TRBD2	TRBV10-3	15	many	CAISGLAGSSYEQYF	TGTGCCATCAGTGGACTAGCGGGGAGCTCCTACGAGCAGTACTTC
TRBJ2-7	-	TRBV11-2	15	-	CASSSGTDSSYEQYF	TGTGCCAGCAGCTCGGGGACGGACTCTTCCTACGAGCAGTACTTC
TRBJ2-7	-	TRBV18	14	-	CASSPQRGRDEQYF	TGTGCCAGCTCACCACAGCGCGGGCGGGACGAGCAGTACTTC